At least ten counts were recorded for the clone carrying this T cell receptor beta chain. Its antigen is currently unknown. Germline and junction disagree at one end, which may indicate a read error. The sample is drawn from a study of T-cell reconstitution after alpha-beta-depleted transplantation in children. The CDR3 spans 13 residues. Germline CDR1 ENHRY, CDR2 SYGVKD. Regarding the study as a whole: After transplant, at about two months, alpha-beta T cells were reportedly derived from several hundred expanded graft clones. After one year, T-cell counts and TCRbeta diversity mostly came from new T cells. Several patients had high TCRbeta diversity at day 60; it came from surviving recipient T cells and thymic progenitors.

TCRbeta library construction was performed incorporating unique molecular identifiers. TCRdb reanalysed the PCR reads using MiXCR and keeps one entry per CDR3 protein. The profile shows roughly 5,900 distinct CDR3 sequences, about a sixth of them singletons. This clonotype was obtained from a patient between 2 and 9 years old who had a stem cell transplant for inherited bone marrow failure, so the T cells may come from the graft donor. The V and J genes are TRBV10-3 and TRBJ1-2, with 7 nucleotides matching TRBD1. Sample: PBMCs, mostly from graft donor cells, taken 180 days after TCRalphabeta/CD19-depleted stem cell transplant. The CDR3 DNA is TGTGCCATCCGTGACAGGGCAGAGGGCGGCTACACCTTC. Translating gives CAIRDRAEGGYTF.